The sequence of this T cell receptor (beta chain) was determined in a study of blood T cell repertoires in COVID-19. The overall study: Samples representing acute and convalescent COVID-19 were sourced from the United States, Italy and Spain.

V was pared by 5 bases and J by 11 bases, with 7 bases of the junction left unmatched. CDR1 GTSNPN and CDR2 SVGIG come from the germline V gene (reference sequence). The CDR3 spans 12 residues. Recruits, aged roughly 18 to 100 years, lived in roughly 22 US areas. Grouping used clinical history reported by participants in a survey and questionnaire. Some clones are missing from TCRdb's copy, which holds only in-frame ones; the method was immunoSEQ multiplex PCR. The sample lists some 210,000 clones, more than 80% occurring once. The sample comprised PBMCs or T cells enriched from blood (not recorded which). The chain joins TRBV30 to TRBJ2-1; TRBD2 agrees at 9 bases. The receptor comes from a man in his forties who had recovered from COVID-19. In DNA, the CDR3 is TGTGCCTGGGGTAGCGGGGGCCGCCAGCAGTTCTTC. This translates into CAWGSGGRQQFF.